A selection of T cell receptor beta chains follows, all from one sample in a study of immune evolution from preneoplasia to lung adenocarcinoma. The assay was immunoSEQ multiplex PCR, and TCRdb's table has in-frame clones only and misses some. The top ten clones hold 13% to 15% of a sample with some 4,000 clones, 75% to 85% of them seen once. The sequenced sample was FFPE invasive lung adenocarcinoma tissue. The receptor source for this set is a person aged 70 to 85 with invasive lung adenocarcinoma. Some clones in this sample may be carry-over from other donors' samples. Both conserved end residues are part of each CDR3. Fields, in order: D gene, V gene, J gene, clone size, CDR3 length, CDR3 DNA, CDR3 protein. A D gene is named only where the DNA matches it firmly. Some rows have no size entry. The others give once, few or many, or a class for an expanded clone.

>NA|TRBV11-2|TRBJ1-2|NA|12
TGTGCCAGCAGCCACGGGGCTGATGGCTACACCTTC
CASSHGADGYTF
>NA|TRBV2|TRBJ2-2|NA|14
TGTGCCAGCAGTAGGGGGGTGGGAACCGGGGAGCTGTTTTTT
CASSRGVGTGELFF
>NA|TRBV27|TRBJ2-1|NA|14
TGTGCCAGCAGGGGGGAGTTGGGGATAAATGAGCAGTTCTTC
CASRGELGINEQFF
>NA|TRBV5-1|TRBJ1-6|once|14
TGCGCCAGCAGGGGTCAGCCTCTAGATTCACCCCTCCACTTT
CASRGQPLDSPLHF
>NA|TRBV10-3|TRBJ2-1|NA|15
TGTGCCATCAGTCTGGAGATAGCGGTAGACAATGAGCAGTTCTTC
CAISLEIAVDNEQFF
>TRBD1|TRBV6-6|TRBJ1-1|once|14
TGTGCCAGCAGTTACGTGGCAGGGGGCTCTGAAGCTTTCTTT
CASSYVAGGSEAFF
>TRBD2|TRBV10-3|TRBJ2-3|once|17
TGTGCCATCGGGGGGACTAGCGGGTCCTCTAGCACAGATACGCAGTATTTT
CAIGGTSGSSSTDTQYF
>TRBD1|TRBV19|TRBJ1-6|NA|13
TGTGCCACTCGGACAGGAGGTAATTCACCCCTCCACTTT
CATRTGGNSPLHF
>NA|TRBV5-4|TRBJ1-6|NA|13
TGTGCCAGCAGCTTGGTTGAGTCTTCACCCCTCCACTTT
CASSLVESSPLHF
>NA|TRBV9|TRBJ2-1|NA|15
TGTGCCAGCAGCGTAGTACCCAGGGGGGGCAATGAGCAGTTCTTC
CASSVVPRGGNEQFF
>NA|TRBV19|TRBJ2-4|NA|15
TGTGCCAGTAGTATAGGCCAGTCTCCCAAAAACATTCAGTACTTC
CASSIGQSPKNIQYF
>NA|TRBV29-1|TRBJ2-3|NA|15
TGCAGCGTTGGGGTCTCCGGGACTGGCACAGATACGCAGTATTTT
CSVGVSGTGTDTQYF
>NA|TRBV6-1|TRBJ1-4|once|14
TGTGCCAGCAGACCCAGGGTCTCTAATGAAAAACTGTTTTTT
CASRPRVSNEKLFF
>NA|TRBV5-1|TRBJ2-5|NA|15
TGCGCCAGCAGCTTGGGGACTAGAGGGGGCGAGACCCAGTACTTC
CASSLGTRGGETQYF
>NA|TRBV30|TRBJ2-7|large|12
TGTGCCTGGAGTTATGCGGACTACGAGCAGTACTTC
CAWSYADYEQYF
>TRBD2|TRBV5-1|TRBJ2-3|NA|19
TGCGCCAGCAGCTTGGCGAGGACTAGCGGGCCCGGGGACACAGATACGCAGTATTTT
CASSLARTSGPGDTDTQYF
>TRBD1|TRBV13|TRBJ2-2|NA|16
TGTGCCAGCAGCCCGGGGACAGGGGGCTACACCGGGGAGCTGTTTTTT
CASSPGTGGYTGELFF
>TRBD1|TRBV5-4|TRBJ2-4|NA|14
TGTGCCAGCAGCTCGACAGGGGGCGATTCCATTCAGTACTTC
CASSSTGGDSIQYF
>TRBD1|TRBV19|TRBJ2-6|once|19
TGTGCCAGTAGTATGGGGGGACAGGGAGGAGTCTCTGGGGCCAACGTCCTGACTTTC
CASSMGGQGGVSGANVLTF
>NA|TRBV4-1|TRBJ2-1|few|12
TGCGCCAGCAGCCAAGGAGCCAGGGAGCAGTTCTTC
CASSQGAREQFF
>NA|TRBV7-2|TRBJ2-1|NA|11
TGTGCCAGCAGCTTAGTATTGGAGCAGTTCTTC
CASSLVLEQFF
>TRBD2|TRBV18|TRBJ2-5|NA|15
TGTGCCAGCTCACCCCCTAGCGGGAGGGGAGAGACCCAGTACTTC
CASSPPSGRGETQYF
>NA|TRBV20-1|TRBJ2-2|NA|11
TGCAGTGCTAGGGCTAGCGGGGAGCTGTTTTTT
CSARASGELFF
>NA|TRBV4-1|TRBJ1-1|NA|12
TGCGCCGGGGGGCAGGAGGGCACTGAAGCTTTCTTT
CAGGQEGTEAFF
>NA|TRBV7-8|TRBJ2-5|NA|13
TGTGCCAGCAGCTTAGTCGACATTCGGGCCCAGTACTTC
CASSLVDIRAQYF
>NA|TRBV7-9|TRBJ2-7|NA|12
TGTGCCAGCAGCTTATCGGGCTACGAGCAGTACTTC
CASSLSGYEQYF
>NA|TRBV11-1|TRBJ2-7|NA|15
TGTGCCAGCAGCCCAAGCCCAGGTAGCTTCTACGAGCAGTACTTC
CASSPSPGSFYEQYF
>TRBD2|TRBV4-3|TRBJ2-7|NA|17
TGCGCCAGCAGCCAAGGTGGGACTAGCGGCCTCTCCTACGAGCAGTACTTC
CASSQGGTSGLSYEQYF
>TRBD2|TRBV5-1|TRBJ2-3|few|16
TGCGCCAGCAGCCTAGGACTAGCGGGACATGAAGATACGCAGTATTTT
CASSLGLAGHEDTQYF
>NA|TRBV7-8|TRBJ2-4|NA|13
TGTGCCAGCAGCTTAGAGGCCAAAAACATTCAGTACTTC
CASSLEAKNIQYF
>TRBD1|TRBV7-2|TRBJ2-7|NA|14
TGTGCCAGCAGCTTGGGACAGGGTACCTACGAGCAGTACTTC
CASSLGQGTYEQYF
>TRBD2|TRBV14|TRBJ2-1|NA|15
TGTGCCAGCAGCCCCACTAGCGGGTCCTACAATGAGCAGTTCTTC
CASSPTSGSYNEQFF